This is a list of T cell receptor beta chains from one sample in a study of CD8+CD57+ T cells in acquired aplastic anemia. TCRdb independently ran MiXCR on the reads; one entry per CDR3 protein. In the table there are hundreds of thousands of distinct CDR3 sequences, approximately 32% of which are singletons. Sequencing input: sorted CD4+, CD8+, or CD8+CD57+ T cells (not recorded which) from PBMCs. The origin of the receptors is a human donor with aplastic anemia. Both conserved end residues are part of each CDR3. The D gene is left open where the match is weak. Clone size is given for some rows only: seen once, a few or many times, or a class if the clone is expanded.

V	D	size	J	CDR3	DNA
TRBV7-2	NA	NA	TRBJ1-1	CASSLGPGVGFHTEAFF	TGTGCCAGCAGCTTAGGGCCAGGGGTGGGCTTCCACACTGAAGCTTTCTTT
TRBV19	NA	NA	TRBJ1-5	CASTPRGQRVQPQHF	TGTGCCAGTACCCCCCGGGGGCAGAGGGTTCAGCCCCAGCATTTT
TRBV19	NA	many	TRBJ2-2	CASSTGYTGELFF	TGTGCCAGTAGTACAGGATACACCGGGGAGCTGTTTTTT
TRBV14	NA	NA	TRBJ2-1	CASSQVGGQSYNEQFF	TGTGCCAGCAGCCAAGTTGGTGGGCAGTCTTACAATGAGCAGTTCTTC
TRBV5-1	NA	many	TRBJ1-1	CASSPVGRTVTEAFF	TGCGCCAGCAGCCCCGTGGGGCGTACGGTCACTGAAGCTTTCTTT
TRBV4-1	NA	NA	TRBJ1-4	CASSQGKWTTTNEKLFF	TGCGCCAGCAGCCAAGGGAAATGGACTACAACTAATGAAAAACTGTTTTTT
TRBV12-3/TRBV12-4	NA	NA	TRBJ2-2	CASSLPRGRGGELFF	TGTGCCAGCAGTTTACCGCGGGGGCGGGGCGGGGAGCTGTTTTTT
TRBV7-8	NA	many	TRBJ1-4	CASSFAAATNEKLFF	TGTGCCAGCAGTTTCGCGGCAGCAACTAATGAAAAACTGTTTTTT
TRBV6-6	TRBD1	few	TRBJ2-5	CASRGGPGQGGETQYF	TGTGCCAGCAGGGGGGGACCGGGACAGGGAGGAGAGACCCAGTACTTC
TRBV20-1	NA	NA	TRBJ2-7	CSARAPPASDREGYYEQYF	TGCAGTGCTAGAGCCCCTCCGGCCTCGGACAGGGAGGGATACTACGAGCAGTACTTC
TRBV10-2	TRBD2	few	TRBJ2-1	CVSRGTSGLSEQFF	TGCGTCAGCAGGGGGACTAGCGGCTTAAGTGAGCAGTTCTTC
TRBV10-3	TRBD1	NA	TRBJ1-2	CASSLTETGTDGYTF	TGTGCCAGCAGCTTAACCGAAACCGGGACAGATGGCTACACCTTC
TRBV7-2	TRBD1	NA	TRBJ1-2	CASRRGDSRYGYTF	TGTGCCAGCAGGAGGGGGGACAGTCGCTATGGCTACACCTTC
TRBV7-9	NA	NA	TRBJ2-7	CASSQVGVFSLEQYF	TGTGCCAGCAGCCAAGTTGGTGTCTTCAGTCTTGAGCAGTACTTC
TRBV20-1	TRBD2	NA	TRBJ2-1	CSAIRLAGGLNEQFF	TGCAGTGCTATCCGACTAGCGGGAGGGCTCAATGAGCAGTTCTTC
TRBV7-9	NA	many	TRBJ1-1	CASSLDSHTEAFF	TGTGCCAGCAGCTTAGATTCTCACACTGAAGCTTTCTTT
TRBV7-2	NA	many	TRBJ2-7	CASSLRNPEQYF	TGTGCCAGCAGCTTACGGAATCCCGAGCAGTACTTC
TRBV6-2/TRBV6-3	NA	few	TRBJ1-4	CASSGREKLFF	TGTGCCAGCAGTGGACGTGAAAAACTGTTTTTT
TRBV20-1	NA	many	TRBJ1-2	CSARDWRGDDYGYTF	TGCAGTGCTAGAGATTGGAGGGGGGATGACTATGGCTACACCTTC
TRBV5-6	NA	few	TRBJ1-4	CASSLDLGTDNEKLFF	TGTGCCAGCAGCCTGGACCTCGGGACGGATAATGAAAAACTGTTTTTT
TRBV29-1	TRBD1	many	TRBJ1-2	CSVGRKGQRDGYTF	TGCAGCGTCGGAAGAAAGGGACAGCGGGATGGCTACACCTTC
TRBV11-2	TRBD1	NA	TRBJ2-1	CASSSGTVYNEQFF	TGTGCCAGCAGCTCCGGGACAGTATACAATGAGCAGTTCTTC
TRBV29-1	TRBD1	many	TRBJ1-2	CSVGQGIDYGYTF	TGCAGCGTTGGACAGGGTATAGACTATGGCTACACCTTC
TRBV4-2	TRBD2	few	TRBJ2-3	CASSRQGTSGGATDTQYF	TGTGCCAGCAGCCGCCAAGGGACTAGCGGGGGGGCAACAGATACGCAGTATTTT
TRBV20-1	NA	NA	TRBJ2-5	CSARGSRRAVRETQYF	TGCAGTGCTAGAGGTTCTAGAAGGGCAGTCCGGGAGACCCAGTACTTC
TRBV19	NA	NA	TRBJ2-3	CASNMTADTQYF	TGTGCCAGTAACATGACGGCAGATACGCAGTATTTT
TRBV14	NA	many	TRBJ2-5	CASSQGYSAITQYF	TGTGCCAGCAGCCAAGGATACTCGGCCATCACCCAGTACTTC
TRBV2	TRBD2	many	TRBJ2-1	CASSDGGGALEQFF	TGTGCCAGCAGTGATGGCGGGGGGGCGTTAGAGCAGTTCTTC
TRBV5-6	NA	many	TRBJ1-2	CASSPKGYGYGYTF	TGTGCCAGCAGCCCGAAGGGTTACGGCTATGGCTACACCTTC
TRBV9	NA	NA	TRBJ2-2	CASSVGWATGELFF	TGTGCCAGCAGCGTAGGGTGGGCCACCGGGGAGCTGTTTTTT
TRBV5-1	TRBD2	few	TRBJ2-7	CASSLAPPGLGSSYEQYF	TGCGCCAGCAGCTTGGCCCCACCGGGACTAGGAAGCTCCTACGAGCAGTACTTC
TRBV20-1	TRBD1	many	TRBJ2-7	CSATGQGQSYEQYF	TGCAGTGCTACAGGACAGGGGCAATCCTACGAGCAGTACTTC
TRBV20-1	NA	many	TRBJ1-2	CSARGTDPNYGYTF	TGCAGTGCTAGAGGAACAGATCCTAACTATGGCTACACCTTC
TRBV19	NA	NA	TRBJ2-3	CASSITGTTDTQYF	TGTGCCAGTAGTATCACAGGGACCACAGATACGCAGTATTTT
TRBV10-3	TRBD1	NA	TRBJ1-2	CAISDGTGRDYGYTF	TGTGCCATCAGTGATGGGACAGGGCGGGACTATGGCTACACCTTC
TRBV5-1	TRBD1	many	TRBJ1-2	CASTAGQEDGGYTF	TGCGCCAGCACCGCGGGACAGGAGGATGGTGGCTACACCTTC
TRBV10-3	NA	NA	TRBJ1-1	CASRNRETEAFF	TGTGCCAGCAGGAACAGGGAAACTGAAGCTTTCTTT
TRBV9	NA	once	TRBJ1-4	CASSVNREKLFF	TGTGCCAGCAGCGTAAACAGGGAAAAACTGTTTTTT
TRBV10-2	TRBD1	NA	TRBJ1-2	CASSIQGSGDGYTF	TGTGCCAGTAGTATACAGGGGTCCGGGGATGGCTACACCTTC
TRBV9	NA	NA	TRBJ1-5	CASSGDLSADQPQHF	TGTGCCAGCAGCGGGGACCTATCAGCGGATCAGCCCCAGCATTTT
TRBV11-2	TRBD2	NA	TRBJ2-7	CASSLVTGGRAYEQYF	TGTGCCAGCAGCTTAGTGACTGGCGGGAGGGCCTACGAGCAGTACTTC
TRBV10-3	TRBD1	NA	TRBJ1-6	CAISSTPVGTGSRYSPLHF	TGTGCCATCAGCAGTACACCGGTCGGGACAGGGTCGCGCTACTCACCCCTCCACTTT
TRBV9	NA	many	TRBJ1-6	CASSVGRALYNSPLHF	TGTGCCAGCAGCGTAGGTAGGGCCCTATACAATTCACCCCTCCACTTT
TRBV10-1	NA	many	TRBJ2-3	CASSPTGDTQYF	TGCGCCAGCAGCCCCACCGGAGATACGCAGTATTTT
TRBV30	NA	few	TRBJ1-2	CAWTGLYPYGYTF	TGTGCCTGGACAGGGCTCTACCCCTATGGCTACACCTTC
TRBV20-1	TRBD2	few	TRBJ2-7	CSAKGRGAYEQYF	TGCAGTGCTAAGGGGAGGGGAGCCTACGAGCAGTACTTC
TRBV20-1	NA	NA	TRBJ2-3	CSASGWQGKEDTQYF	TGCAGTGCTAGCGGGTGGCAGGGTAAAGAAGATACGCAGTATTTT
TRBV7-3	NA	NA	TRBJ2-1	CASSLDGTYNEQFF	TGTGCCAGCAGCTTAGACGGGACCTACAATGAGCAGTTCTTC
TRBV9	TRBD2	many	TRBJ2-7	CASSVATGLAYEQYF	TGTGCCAGCAGCGTAGCTACGGGACTAGCATACGAGCAGTACTTC